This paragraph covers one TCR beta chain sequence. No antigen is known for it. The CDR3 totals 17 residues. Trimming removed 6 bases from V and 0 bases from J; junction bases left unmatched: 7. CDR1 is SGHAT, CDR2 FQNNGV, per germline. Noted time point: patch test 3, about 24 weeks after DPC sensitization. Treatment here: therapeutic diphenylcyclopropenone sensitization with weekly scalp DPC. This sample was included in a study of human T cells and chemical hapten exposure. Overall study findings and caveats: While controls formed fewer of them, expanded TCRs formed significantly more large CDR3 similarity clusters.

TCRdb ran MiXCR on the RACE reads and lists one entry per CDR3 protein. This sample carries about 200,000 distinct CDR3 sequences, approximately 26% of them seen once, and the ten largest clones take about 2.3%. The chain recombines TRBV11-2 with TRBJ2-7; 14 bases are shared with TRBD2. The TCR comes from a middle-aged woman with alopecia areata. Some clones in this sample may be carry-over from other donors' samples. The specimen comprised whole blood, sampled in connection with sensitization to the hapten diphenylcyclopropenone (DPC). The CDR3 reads CASRPGLAGALSYEQYF. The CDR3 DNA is TGTGCCAGCAGACCGGGACTAGCGGGAGCCCTCTCCTACGAGCAGTACTTC.